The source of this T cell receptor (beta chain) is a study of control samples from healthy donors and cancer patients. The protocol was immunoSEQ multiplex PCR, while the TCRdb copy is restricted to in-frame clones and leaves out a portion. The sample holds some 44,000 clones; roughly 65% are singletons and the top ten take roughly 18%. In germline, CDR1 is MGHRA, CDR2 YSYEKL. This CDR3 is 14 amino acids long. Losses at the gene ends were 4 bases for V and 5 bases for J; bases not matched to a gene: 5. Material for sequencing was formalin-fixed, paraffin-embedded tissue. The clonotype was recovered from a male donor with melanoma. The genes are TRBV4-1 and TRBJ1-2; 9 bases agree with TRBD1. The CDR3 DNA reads TGCGCCAGCAGCCGGGGACAGGGTAAATATGGCTACACCTTC. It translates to CASSRGQGKYGYTF.